The next 15 T cell receptor beta chains were all read from a single sample in a study of CD8 T cells in Susac syndrome. With random hexamers, reverse transcription was performed on roughly 0.5 to 1 ug of RNA. MiXCR, run by TCRdb on the immunoSEQ multiplex PCR reads, gives a single entry per CDR3 protein. The sample includes some 250,000 distinct CDR3 sequences, 95% to 97% of them seen just once. The specimen sequenced was CD4+ T cells from PBMCs. The source of these receptors is a human donor with Susac syndrome.

The chain recombines TRBV27 with TRBJ1-4; D gene unclear. Trimming took 4 bases from V and 4 from J, leaving 4 bases between them. The germline CDR1 and CDR2 sequences are MNHEY and SMNVEV (reference sequence). This CDR3 is built from 12 residues. DNA for the CDR3: TGTGCCAGCAGTTCAATTAATGAAAAACTGTTTTTT. This gives the protein CASSSINEKLFF.

V gene TRBV29-1 combines with J gene TRBJ2-3; 8 positions match TRBD1. The CDR3 is made up of 14 amino acids. Germline V gives CDR1 SQVTM, CDR2 ANQGSEA. V shed 1 base, J shed 1 base, and the junction held 1 base outside the gene matches. Written as DNA, the CDR3 is TGCAGCGTTGAAGGGGGACAGGGCACAGATACGCAGTATTTT. Amino acids: CSVEGGQGTDTQYF.

This chain connects TRBV30 to TRBJ2-3; 9 nucleotides match TRBD2. V trimming: 3 bases; J trimming: 0 bases; junction bases outside the gene matches: 4. The germline V gene has CDR1 GTSNPN and CDR2 SVGIG (reference sequence). CDR3 size: 15 residues. The CDR3 nucleotides read TGTGCCTGGAGCGATAGCGGGGGTAGCACAGATACGCAGTATTTT. Translation: CAWSDSGGSTDTQYF.

V and J are TRBV5-1 and TRBJ2-5; D is perhaps TRBD2 (5 bases). Trimming cost V 0 bases and J 7 bases, with 16 bases left between them. The CDR3 totals 15 residues. CDR1 is SGHRS and CDR2 is YFSETQ in the germline V gene. CDR3 protein: CASSLAPGGSGTQYF. In nucleotides, the CDR3 is TGCGCCAGCAGCTTGGCGCCAGGAGGCTCAGGGACCCAGTACTTC.

The V call is TRBV28, the J call TRBJ2-5; a possible D gene is TRBD2 (6 bases). This CDR3 is 15 amino acids long. V lost 6 bases, J lost 0 bases, and 14 bases lay in between. Germline values: CDR1 MDHEN, CDR2 SYDVKM. The CDR3 sequence: CASSTSLANQETQYF. The CDR3 nucleotides read TGTGCCAGCAGCACCTCTCTAGCGAACCAAGAGACCCAGTACTTC.

The chain couples TRBV23-1 to TRBJ1-3; D is ambiguous. TRBV23-1 is classed as an ORF, of uncertain function. V lost 8 bases to trimming and J lost 8 bases, with 19 bases between them. The CDR3 consists of 14 residues. CDR3 sequence reads: CASGVTPELDTIYF. In DNA, the CDR3 is TGCGCCAGCGGAGTAACACCGGAGCTCGACACCATATATTTT.

The chain employs TRBV7-3 and TRBJ2-1; 11 positions match TRBD2. Per germline, CDR1 SGHTA and CDR2 FQGTGA. Trimming removed 5 bases from V and 9 bases from J; junction bases left unmatched: 9. This CDR3 has 15 residues. As DNA, the CDR3 is TGTGCCAGCAGCATCACTAGCGGGAGACTAGCTGAGCAGTTCTTC. Encoded protein: CASSITSGRLAEQFF.

The chain recombines TRBV29-1 with TRBJ1-1; D remains unclear. V was shortened by 5 bases and J by 7 bases, with 11 bases between the two germline ends. In germline, CDR1 is SQVTM, CDR2 ANQGSEA. CDR3 size: 11 residues. CDR3 bases: TGCAGCGTTCGGAATGATTTTGAAGCTTTCTTT. It translates to CSVRNDFEAFF. Using reference TRBV29-1 and TRBJ1-1 for the parts outside the CDR3, the full variable domain is SAVISQKPSRDICQRGTSLTIQCQVDSQVTMMFWYRQQPGQSLTLIATANQGSEATYESGFVIDKFPISRPNLTFSTLTVSNMSPEDSSIYLCSVRNDFEAFFGQGTRLTVV.

This chain uses TRBV20-1 with TRBJ2-7; 10 nucleotides match TRBD1. V lost 3 bases and J lost 2; bases outside the gene matches: 4. CDR1 is DFQATT and CDR2 is SNEGSKA in the germline V gene (reference sequence). The CDR3 extends over 14 amino acids. In DNA form, the CDR3 reads TGCAGTGCTAGTATGACAGGGGGCCCCTACGAGCAGTACTTC. This encodes CSASMTGGPYEQYF.

The rearrangement uses TRBV11-3 and TRBJ2-7; 10 bases agree with TRBD2. V was pared by 1 base and J by 0 bases, with 6 bases of the junction left unmatched. CDR3 length: 17 amino acids. CDR1 and CDR2 from the germline V gene are SGHNT and YENEEA. The CDR3 nucleotides read TGTGCCAGCAGCTTAGCTAGCGGGAGCAGAAGCTCCTACGAGCAGTACTTC. Translating it yields CASSLASGSRSSYEQYF.

This rearrangement joins TRBV30 to TRBJ2-2; D gene unclear. The germline V gene has CDR1 GTSNPN and CDR2 SVGIG (reference sequence). The V end was cut by 1 base, the J end by 2 bases, with 8 bases between. The CDR3 spans 14 residues. Here the CDR3 reads CAWSGTTNTGELFF. Written as DNA, the CDR3 is TGTGCCTGGAGTGGGACGACCAACACCGGGGAGCTGTTTTTT.

The chain joins TRBV28 to TRBJ2-1; 7 nucleotides match TRBD1. The CDR3 length is 14 residues. CDR1 and CDR2 from the germline V gene are MDHEN and SYDVKM. Trimming at V came to 5 bases and at J to 1 base, leaving 2 bases not matched to a gene. The CDR3 here is CASSAGGSYNEQFF. CDR3 nucleotide sequence: TGTGCCAGCAGTGCAGGGGGATCCTACAATGAGCAGTTCTTC. Together with reference TRBV28 and TRBJ2-1, the CDR3 gives the full variable domain: DVKVTQSSRYLVKRTGEKVFLECVQDMDHENMFWYRQDPGLGLRLIYFSYDVKMKEKGDIPEGYSVSREKKERFSLILESASTNQTSMYLCASSAGGSYNEQFFGPGTRLTVL.

The chain carries TRBV19 and TRBJ2-5; D not certain. Germline V gene data show CDR1 as LNHDA and CDR2 as SQIVND (reference sequence). CDR3 length equals 15 residues. V was shortened by 7 bases and J by 4 bases, with 19 bases between the two germline ends. DNA for the CDR3: TGTGCCAGTACGAATGGGCGGTTAGGTCTAGAGACCCAGTACTTC. Translation: CASTNGRLGLETQYF.

The rearrangement uses TRBV7-8 and TRBJ2-5; TRBD1 matches 9 bases. CDR3 length: 15 residues. Trimming cost V 5 bases and J 5 bases; bases outside gene matches: 9. Germline CDR1 reads SGHVS; CDR2 reads FQNEAQ. CDR3 nucleotide sequence: TGTGCCAGCAGCCCCACAGGGGGCCTATTGGAGACCCAGTACTTC. Protein: CASSPTGGLLETQYF.

This clonotype was observed a single time. The chain couples TRBV20-1 to TRBJ2-5; D possibly uses TRBD1 or TRBD2 (6 bases each). Between the trimmed V and J ends, which lost 1 base and 0 bases, there was a span of 12 bases. CDR1 and CDR2 (germline): DFQATT, SNEGSKA (reference sequence). This CDR3 has 15 residues. The CDR3 protein is CSARGWRGYQETQYF. The CDR3 DNA sequence: TGCAGTGCTAGAGGGTGGAGGGGGTACCAAGAGACCCAGTACTTC.